The rows below give T cell receptor beta chains drawn from one sample of a study of read filtering for tumor transcriptome and immune sequencing. TCRdb reprocessed the reads with MiXCR, giving one entry per CDR3 protein. The data contain 60,000 to 80,000 distinct CDR3 sequences, around 13% of them seen just once; the ten biggest clones take up roughly 41%. The sequenced material came from a population of CD138-negative cells sorted from bone marrow. These receptors originate from a donor at least 40 years old with multiple myeloma. CDR3s include the opening cysteine and the closing phenylalanine or tryptophan. The order of the fields is CDR3 length, V gene, D gene, J gene, clone size, CDR3 DNA, CDR3 protein. A D gene is named only where the DNA matches it firmly. Some rows have no size entry. The others give once, few or many, or a class for an expanded clone.

>15|TRBV5-1|TRBD1|TRBJ1-1|.
TGCGCCAGCAGCGGATCCAGGGGGTTGGGCACTGAAGCTTTCTTT
CASSGSRGLGTEAFF
>17|TRBV4-1|.|TRBJ2-1|many
TGCGCCAGCAGCCACAGCCCGTCAGGGGCGGGATACAATGAGCAGTTCTTC
CASSHSPSGAGYNEQFF
>13|TRBV5-1|.|TRBJ1-1|few
TGCGCCAGCAGCTTGGACATGAACACTGAAGCTTTCTTT
CASSLDMNTEAFF
>14|TRBV7-2|.|TRBJ2-5|many
TGTGCCAGCAGCTTAGACAGCGGCCAAGAGACCCAGTACTTC
CASSLDSGQETQYF
>14|TRBV28|.|TRBJ1-1|many
TGTGCCAGCAGCTTAGGGCAGATGAACACTGAAGCTTTCTTT
CASSLGQMNTEAFF
>14|TRBV28|.|TRBJ2-5|many
TGTGCCAGCAGTTTATTGGGGGTCCAAGAGACCCAGTACTTC
CASSLLGVQETQYF
>14|TRBV10-1|.|TRBJ1-1|.
TGCGCCAGCAGTGGGGGCAAAATGGGGACTGAAGCTTTCTTT
CASSGGKMGTEAFF
>13|TRBV2|TRBD1|TRBJ2-7|.
TGTGCCAGCAGGCTGGGACAGGTCTACGAGCAGTACTTC
CASRLGQVYEQYF
>14|TRBV6-1|.|TRBJ2-7|medium-sized
TGTGCCAGCAGTGCTCTAGGACGGACCTACGAGCAGTACTTC
CASSALGRTYEQYF
>13|TRBV5-1|.|TRBJ2-2|many
TGCGCCAGCAACCCAACGGGGATCGGGGAGCTGTTTTTT
CASNPTGIGELFF
>15|TRBV12-5|TRBD1|TRBJ2-3|many
TGTGCTAGTGGCGGGGGACAGGGGGTCCCAGATACGCAGTATTTT
CASGGGQGVPDTQYF
>13|TRBV24-1|TRBD1|TRBJ2-3|.
TGTGCCACCAGTGACACAGGGGTAGATACGCAGTATTTT
CATSDTGVDTQYF
>15|TRBV6-4|.|TRBJ2-1|many
TGTGCCAGCAGTATTGACGCAAGCTCCTACAATGAGCAGTTCTTC
CASSIDASSYNEQFF
>13|TRBV5-1|.|TRBJ2-6|few
TGCGCCAGCTTCAATACTGGGGCCAACGTCCTGACTTTC
CASFNTGANVLTF
>15|TRBV19|TRBD1|TRBJ1-6|many
TGTGCCAGCACCACACCGGGACAGGGATCTTCACCCCTCCACTTT
CASTTPGQGSSPLHF
>19|TRBV29-1|TRBD1|TRBJ1-1|many
TGCAGCGTTGAAGATGAAGGGGACAGGGGGCTCGTTGGGCCCCCTGAAGCTTTCTTT
CSVEDEGDRGLVGPPEAFF